Sequencing of this T cell receptor (beta chain) was carried out in a study of T cell responses to AZD1222 COVID-19 vaccine. Study-level results: Clonal diversity was possibly underestimated, and the donors were mostly white British, with more females. Spike-specific TCR breadth and depth both grew after two AZD1222 doses.

Germline CDR1 is SNHLY and CDR2 is FYNNEI. The J segment lost 6 bases and the V segment lost 3 bases, leaving 9 bases of the junction unmatched. This CDR3 comprises 15 residues. Details on this clone: The antigen is not known.

The assay was immunoSEQ multiplex PCR, and TCRdb's table has in-frame clones only and misses some. The sample lists approximately 210,000 clones, around 94% occurring once. The TCR sequence derives from an adult who received the MenACWY meningococcal vaccine as a control. This chain connects TRBV2 to TRBJ2-7; 9 bases match TRBD2. Material: peripheral blood, obtained 28 days after the second dose of the MenACWY control vaccine. CDR3: CASSDGASGVGEQYF. The CDR3, as DNA: TGTGCCAGCAGTGATGGGGCTAGCGGGGTTGGCGAGCAGTACTTC.